The subject of this entry is one TCR beta chain. V was trimmed by 3 bases and J by 5 bases, leaving 8 bases between them. Germline CDR1 and CDR2: MGHRA and YSYEKL. This CDR3 region has 13 residues. The data belong to a study of radiotherapy plus CTLA-4 blockade in lung cancer. The assay was immunoSEQ multiplex PCR, and TCRdb's table has in-frame clones only and misses some. The sample records 50,000 to 65,000 clones, approximately 84% being singletons. The sample here was peripheral blood, taken from a patient treated with radiotherapy plus ipilimumab. The sequence was obtained from a human donor with non-small cell lung cancer whose response to radiotherapy plus ipilimumab could not be evaluated. The J gene is TRBJ2-1, the V gene TRBV4-1; TRBD1 is a possible D gene (5 bases). CDR3 coding DNA: TGCGCCAGCAGCCATCCCAGGGACAATGAGCAGTTCTTC. Translation gives CASSHPRDNEQFF.